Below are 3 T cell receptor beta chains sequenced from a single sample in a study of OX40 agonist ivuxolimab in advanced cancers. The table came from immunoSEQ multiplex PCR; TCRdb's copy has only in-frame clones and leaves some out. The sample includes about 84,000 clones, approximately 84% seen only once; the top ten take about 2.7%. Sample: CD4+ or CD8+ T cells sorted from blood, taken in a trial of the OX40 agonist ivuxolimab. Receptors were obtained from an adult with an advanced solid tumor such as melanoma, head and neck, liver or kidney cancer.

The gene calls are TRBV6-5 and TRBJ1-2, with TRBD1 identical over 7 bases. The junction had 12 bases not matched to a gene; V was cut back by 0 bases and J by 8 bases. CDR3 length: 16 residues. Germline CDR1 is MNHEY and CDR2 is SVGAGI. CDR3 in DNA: TGTGCCAGCAGTTACTCGATAAGTAAGGGGGCGGCCGGCTACACCTTC. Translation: CASSYSISKGAAGYTF.

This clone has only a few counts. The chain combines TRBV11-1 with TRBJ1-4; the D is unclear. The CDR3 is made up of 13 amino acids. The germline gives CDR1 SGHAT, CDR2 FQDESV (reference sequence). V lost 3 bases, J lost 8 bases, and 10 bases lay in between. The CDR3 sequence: CASSFSVDEKLFF. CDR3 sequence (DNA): TGTGCCAGCAGCTTTTCTGTTGACGAAAAACTGTTTTTT.

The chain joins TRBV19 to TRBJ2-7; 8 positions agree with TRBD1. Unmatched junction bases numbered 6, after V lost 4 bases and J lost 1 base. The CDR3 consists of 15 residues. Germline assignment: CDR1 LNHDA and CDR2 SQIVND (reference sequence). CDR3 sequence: CASSKVGQGSYEQYV. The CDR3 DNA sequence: TGTGCCAGTAGTAAAGTAGGACAGGGATCCTACGAGCAGTACGTC.